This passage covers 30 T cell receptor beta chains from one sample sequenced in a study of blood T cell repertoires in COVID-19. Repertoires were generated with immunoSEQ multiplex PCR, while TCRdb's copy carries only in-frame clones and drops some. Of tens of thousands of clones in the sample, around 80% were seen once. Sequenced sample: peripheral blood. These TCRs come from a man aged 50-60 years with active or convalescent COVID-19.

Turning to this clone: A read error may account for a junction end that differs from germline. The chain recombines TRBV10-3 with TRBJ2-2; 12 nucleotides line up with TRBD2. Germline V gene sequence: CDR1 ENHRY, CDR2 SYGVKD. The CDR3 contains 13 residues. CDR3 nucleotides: TGTGCCGCCGTGACTAGCGGGGGCTCGGAGGTGTTTTTT. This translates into CAAVTSGGSEVFF.

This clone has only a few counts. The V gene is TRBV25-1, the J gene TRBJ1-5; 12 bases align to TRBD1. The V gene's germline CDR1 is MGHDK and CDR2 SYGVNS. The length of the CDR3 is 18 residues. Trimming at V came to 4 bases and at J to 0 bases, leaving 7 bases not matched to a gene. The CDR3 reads CASSAGTGGFNSNQPQHF. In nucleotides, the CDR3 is TGTGCCAGCAGTGCCGGGACAGGGGGCTTCAATAGCAATCAGCCCCAGCATTTT.

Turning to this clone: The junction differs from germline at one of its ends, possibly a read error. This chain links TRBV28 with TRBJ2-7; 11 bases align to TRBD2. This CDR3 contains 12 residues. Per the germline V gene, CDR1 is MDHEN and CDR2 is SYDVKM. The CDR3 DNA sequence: TGTGCCAGCATGAGACTAGCGGGGACCTCAAACTTC. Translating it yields CASMRLAGTSNF.

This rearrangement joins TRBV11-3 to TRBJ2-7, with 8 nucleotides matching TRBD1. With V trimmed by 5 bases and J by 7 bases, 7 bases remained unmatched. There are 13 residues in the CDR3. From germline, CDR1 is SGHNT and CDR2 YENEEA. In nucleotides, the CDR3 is TGTGCCAGCAGCCGGGACAGGCTTTCAGAGCAGTACTTC. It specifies CASSRDRLSEQYF.

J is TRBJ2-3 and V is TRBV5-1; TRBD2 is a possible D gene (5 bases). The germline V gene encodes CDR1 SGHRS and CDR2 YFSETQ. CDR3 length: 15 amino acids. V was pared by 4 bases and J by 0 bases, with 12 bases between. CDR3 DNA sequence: TGCGCCAGCAGCACGGACGGGAAAAGCACAGATACGCAGTATTTT. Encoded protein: CASSTDGKSTDTQYF.

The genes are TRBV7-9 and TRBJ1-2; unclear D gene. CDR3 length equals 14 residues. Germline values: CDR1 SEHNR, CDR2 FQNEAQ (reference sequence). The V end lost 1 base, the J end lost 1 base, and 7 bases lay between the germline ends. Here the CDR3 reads CASSLGTVNYGYTF. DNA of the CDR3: TGTGCCAGCAGCTTAGGAACGGTTAACTATGGCTACACCTTC.

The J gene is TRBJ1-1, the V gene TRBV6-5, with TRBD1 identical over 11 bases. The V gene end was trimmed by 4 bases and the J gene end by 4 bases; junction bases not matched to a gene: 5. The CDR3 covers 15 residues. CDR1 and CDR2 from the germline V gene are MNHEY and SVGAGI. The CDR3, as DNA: TGTGCCAGCAGTTGGACCGGGACAGGGGGCACTGAAGCTTTCTTT. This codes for CASSWTGTGGTEAFF.

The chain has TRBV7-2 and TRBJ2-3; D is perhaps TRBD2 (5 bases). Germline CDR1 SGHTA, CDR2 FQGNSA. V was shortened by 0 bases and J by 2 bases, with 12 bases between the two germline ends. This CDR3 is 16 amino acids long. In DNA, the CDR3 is TGTGCCAGCAGCTTAGCGGGAGCAGTCCCCACAGATACGCAGTATTTT. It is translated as CASSLAGAVPTDTQYF.

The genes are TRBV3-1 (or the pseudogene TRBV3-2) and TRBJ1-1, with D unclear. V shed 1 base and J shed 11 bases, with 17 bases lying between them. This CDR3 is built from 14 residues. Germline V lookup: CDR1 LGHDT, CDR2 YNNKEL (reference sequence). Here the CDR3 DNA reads TGTGCCAGCAGCCAAGTCCTAGGCAGTAGGTCTGCTTTCTTT. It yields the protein CASSQVLGSRSAFF.

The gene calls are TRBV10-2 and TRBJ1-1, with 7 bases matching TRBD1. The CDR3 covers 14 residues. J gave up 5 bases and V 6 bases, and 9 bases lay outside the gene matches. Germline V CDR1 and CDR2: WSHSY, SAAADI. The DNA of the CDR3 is TGCGCCAGCAGCCAGGGGGATAGGGGAACTGAAGCTTTCTTT. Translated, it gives CASSQGDRGTEAFF.

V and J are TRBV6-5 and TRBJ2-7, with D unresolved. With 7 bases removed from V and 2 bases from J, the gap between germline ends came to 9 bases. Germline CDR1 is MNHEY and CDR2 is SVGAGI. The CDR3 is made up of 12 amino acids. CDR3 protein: CASISVAYEQYF. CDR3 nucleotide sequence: TGTGCCAGCATTTCAGTTGCCTACGAGCAGTACTTC.

As DNA, the CDR3 is TGCAGCGTAAGACAGGGGGCCCGGGAGACCCAGTACTTC. This translates into CSVRQGARETQYF. The rearrangement links TRBV29-1 to TRBJ2-5, with 10 bases that match TRBD1. From germline, CDR1 is SQVTM and CDR2 ANQGSEA. With 6 bases clipped from V and 5 bases from J, the junction kept 6 bases outside the gene matches. The CDR3 length is 13 residues.

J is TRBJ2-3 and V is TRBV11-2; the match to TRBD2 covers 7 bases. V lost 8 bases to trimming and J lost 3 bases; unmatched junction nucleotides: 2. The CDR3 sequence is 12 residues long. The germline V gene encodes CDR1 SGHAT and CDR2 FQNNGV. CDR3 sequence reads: CASGGGTDTQYF. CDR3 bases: TGTGCCAGCGGGGGGGGGACAGATACGCAGTATTTT.

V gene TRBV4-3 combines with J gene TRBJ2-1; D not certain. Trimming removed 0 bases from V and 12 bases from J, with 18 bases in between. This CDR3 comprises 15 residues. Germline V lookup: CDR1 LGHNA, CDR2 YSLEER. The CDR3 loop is CASSQDRGPLQLQFF. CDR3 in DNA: TGCGCCAGCAGCCAAGACCGAGGTCCCCTACAATTGCAGTTCTTC.

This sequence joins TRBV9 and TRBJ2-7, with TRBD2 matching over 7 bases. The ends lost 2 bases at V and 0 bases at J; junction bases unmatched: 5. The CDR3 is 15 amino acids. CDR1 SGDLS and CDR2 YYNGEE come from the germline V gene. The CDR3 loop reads CASSVAGVGSYEQYV. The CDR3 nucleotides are TGTGCCAGCAGCGTTGCGGGGGTGGGCTCCTACGAGCAGTACGTC.

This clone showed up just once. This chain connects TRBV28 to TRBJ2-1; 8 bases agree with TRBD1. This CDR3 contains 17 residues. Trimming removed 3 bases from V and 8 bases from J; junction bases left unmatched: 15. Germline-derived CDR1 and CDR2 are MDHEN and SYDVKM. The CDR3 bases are TGTGCCAGCAGTTTTAGGACTATGACAGGGGCATACGATGAGCAGTTCTTC. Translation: CASSFRTMTGAYDEQFF.

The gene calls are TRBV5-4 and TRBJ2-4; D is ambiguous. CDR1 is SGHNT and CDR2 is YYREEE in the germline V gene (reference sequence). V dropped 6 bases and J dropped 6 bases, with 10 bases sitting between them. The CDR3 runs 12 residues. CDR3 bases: TGTGCCAGCACCCTCCCAGGAAACATTCAGTACTTC. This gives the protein CASTLPGNIQYF.

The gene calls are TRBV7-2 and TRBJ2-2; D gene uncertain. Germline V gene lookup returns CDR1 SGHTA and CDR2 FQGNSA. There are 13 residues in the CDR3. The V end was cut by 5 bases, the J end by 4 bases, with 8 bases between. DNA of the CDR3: TGTGCCAGCAGCCCCCAACTCACCGGGGAGCTGTTTTTT. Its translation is CASSPQLTGELFF.

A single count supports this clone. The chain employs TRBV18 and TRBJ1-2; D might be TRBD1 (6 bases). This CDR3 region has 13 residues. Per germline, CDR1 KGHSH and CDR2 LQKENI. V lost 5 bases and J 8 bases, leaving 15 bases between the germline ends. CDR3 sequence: CASSIRGQEGYTF. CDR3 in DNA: TGTGCCAGCTCAATCAGGGGCCAAGAAGGCTACACCTTC.

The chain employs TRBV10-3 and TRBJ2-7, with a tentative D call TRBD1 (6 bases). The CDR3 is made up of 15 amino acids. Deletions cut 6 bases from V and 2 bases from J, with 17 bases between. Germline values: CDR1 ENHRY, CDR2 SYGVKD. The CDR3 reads CAISPGDTPTYEQYF. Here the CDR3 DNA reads TGTGCCATCAGCCCAGGGGACACACCCACCTACGAGCAGTACTTC.

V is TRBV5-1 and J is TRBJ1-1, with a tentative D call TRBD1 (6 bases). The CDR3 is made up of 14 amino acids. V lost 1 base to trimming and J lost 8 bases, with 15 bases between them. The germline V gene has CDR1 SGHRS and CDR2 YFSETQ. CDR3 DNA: TGCGCCAGCAGCTTGACCTTGACAGGCGGCGAAGCTTTCTTT. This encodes CASSLTLTGGEAFF.

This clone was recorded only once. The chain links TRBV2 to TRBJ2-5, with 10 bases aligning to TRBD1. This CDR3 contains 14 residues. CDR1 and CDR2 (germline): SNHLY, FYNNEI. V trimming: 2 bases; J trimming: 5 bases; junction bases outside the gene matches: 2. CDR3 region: CASSERQGAETQYF. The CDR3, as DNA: TGTGCCAGCAGTGAACGACAGGGGGCTGAGACCCAGTACTTC.

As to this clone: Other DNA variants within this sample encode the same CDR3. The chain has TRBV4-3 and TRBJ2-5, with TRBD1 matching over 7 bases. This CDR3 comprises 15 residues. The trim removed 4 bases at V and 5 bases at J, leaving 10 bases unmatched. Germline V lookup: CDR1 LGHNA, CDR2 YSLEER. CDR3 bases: TGCGCCAGCAGCCCCCGACAGGGAAAGGGGGAGACCCAGTACTTC. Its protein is CASSPRQGKGETQYF.

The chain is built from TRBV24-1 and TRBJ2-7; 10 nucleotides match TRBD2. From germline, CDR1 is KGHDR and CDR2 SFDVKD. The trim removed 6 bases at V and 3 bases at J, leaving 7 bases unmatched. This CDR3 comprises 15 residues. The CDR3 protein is CATSSSGGTDYEQYF. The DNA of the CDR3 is TGTGCCACCAGTAGTAGCGGGGGGACCGACTACGAGCAGTACTTC.

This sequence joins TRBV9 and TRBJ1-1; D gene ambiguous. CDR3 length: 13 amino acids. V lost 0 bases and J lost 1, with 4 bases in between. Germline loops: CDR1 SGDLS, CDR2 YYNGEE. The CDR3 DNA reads TGTGCCAGCAGCGTAGCAGGGAACACTGAAGCTTTCTTT. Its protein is CASSVAGNTEAFF. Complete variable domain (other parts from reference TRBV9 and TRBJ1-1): DSGVTQTPKHLITATGQRVTLRCSPRSGDLSVYWYQQSLDQGLQFLIQYYNGEERAKGNILERFSAQQFPDLHSELNLSSLELGDSALYFCASSVAGNTEAFFGQGTRLTVV.

CDR3 amino acids: CASTPSGVHQETQYF. Written as DNA, the CDR3 is TGTGCCAGTACCCCTAGCGGGGTGCACCAAGAGACCCAGTACTTC. V is TRBV19 and J is TRBJ2-5; 9 positions agree with TRBD2. The ends lost 7 bases at V and 0 bases at J; junction bases unmatched: 6. The CDR3 is 15 amino acids. Per the germline V gene, CDR1 is LNHDA and CDR2 is SQIVND (reference sequence).

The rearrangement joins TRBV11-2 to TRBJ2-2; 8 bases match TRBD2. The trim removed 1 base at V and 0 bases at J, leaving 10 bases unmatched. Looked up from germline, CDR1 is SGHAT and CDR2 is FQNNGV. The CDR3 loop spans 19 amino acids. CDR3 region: CASSLVRMRGAANTGELFF. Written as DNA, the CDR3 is TGTGCCAGCAGCTTAGTACGCATGCGGGGGGCCGCGAACACCGGGGAGCTGTTTTTT.

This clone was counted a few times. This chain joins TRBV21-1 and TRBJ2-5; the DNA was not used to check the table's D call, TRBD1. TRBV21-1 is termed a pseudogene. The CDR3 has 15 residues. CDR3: CASSKGTGGKETQYF. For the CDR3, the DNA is TGTGCCAGCAGCAAAGGTACAGGGGGTAAGGAGACCCAGTACTTC.

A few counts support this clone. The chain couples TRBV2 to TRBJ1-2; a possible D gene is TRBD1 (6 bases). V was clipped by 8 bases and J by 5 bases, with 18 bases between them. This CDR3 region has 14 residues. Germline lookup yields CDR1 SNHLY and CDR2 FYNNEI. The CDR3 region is CASPKGRGEYGYTF. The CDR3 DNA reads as TGTGCCAGCCCCAAAGGGAGGGGGGAGTATGGCTACACCTTC. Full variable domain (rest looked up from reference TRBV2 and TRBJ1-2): EPEVTQTPSHQVTQMGQEVILRCVPISNHLYFYWYRQILGQKVEFLVSFYNNEISEKSEIFDDQFSVERPDGSNFTLKIRSTKLEDSAMYFCASPKGRGEYGYTFGSGTRLTVV.

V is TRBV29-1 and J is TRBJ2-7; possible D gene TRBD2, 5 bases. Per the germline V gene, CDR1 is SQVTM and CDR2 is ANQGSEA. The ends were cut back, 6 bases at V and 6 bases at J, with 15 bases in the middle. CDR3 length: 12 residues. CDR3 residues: CSVAGGGGEQYV. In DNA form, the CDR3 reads TGCAGCGTGGCGGGCGGCGGCGGCGAGCAGTACGTC.